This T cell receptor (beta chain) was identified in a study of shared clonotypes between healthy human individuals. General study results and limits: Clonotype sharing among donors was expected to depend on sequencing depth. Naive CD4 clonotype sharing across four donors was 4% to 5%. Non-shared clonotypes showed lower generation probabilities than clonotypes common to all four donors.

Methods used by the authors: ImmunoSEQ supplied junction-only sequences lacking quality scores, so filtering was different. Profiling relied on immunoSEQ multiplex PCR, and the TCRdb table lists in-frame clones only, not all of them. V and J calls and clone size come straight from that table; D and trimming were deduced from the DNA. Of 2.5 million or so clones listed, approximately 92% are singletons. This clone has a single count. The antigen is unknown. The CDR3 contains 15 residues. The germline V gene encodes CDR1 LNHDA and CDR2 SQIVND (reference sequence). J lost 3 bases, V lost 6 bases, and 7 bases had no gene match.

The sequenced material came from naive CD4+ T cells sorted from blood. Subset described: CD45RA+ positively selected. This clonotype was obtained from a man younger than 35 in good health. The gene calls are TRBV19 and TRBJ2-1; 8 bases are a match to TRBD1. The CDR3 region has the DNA TGTGCCAGTAGCCTAGACAGGGGAGGCTACAATGAGCAGTTCTTC. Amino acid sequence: CASSLDRGGYNEQFF.